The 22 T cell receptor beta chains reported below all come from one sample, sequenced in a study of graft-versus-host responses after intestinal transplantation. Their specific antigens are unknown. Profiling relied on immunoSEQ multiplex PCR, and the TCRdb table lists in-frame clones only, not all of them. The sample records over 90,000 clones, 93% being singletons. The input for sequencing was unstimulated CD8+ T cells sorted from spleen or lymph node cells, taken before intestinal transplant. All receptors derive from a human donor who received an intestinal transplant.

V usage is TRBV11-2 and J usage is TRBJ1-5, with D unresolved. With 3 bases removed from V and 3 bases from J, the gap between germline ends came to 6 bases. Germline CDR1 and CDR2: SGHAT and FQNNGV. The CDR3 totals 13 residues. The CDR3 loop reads CASSFGINQPQHF. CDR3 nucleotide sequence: TGTGCCAGCAGCTTCGGGATCAATCAGCCCCAGCATTTT.

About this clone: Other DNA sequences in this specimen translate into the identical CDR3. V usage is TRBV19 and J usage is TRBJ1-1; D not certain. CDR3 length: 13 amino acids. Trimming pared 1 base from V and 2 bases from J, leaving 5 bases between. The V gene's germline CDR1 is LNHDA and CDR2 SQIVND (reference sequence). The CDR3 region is CASSIGSNTEAFF. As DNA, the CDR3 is TGTGCCAGTAGTATAGGAAGTAACACTGAAGCTTTCTTT.

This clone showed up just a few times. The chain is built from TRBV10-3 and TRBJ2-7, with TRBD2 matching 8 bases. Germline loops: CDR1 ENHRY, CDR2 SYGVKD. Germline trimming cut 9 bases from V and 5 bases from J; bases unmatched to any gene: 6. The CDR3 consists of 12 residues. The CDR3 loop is CAIHSGEDEQYF. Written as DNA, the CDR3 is TGTGCCATTCATAGCGGGGAGGACGAGCAGTACTTC.

Written as DNA, the CDR3 is TGTGCCTGGACCCAGGGGGCTCCTAATGAAAAACTGTTTTTT. The encoded protein is CAWTQGAPNEKLFF. The chain links TRBV30 to TRBJ1-4; 8 nucleotides line up with TRBD1. Per the germline V gene, CDR1 is GTSNPN and CDR2 is SVGIG (reference sequence). CDR3 length: 14 amino acids. V trimming: 4 bases; J trimming: 3 bases; junction bases outside the gene matches: 4.

The CDR3 protein is CASSQVGGYQETQYF. The CDR3 nucleotides are TGCGCCAGCAGCCAAGTTGGAGGGTACCAAGAGACCCAGTACTTC. The chain carries TRBV4-1 and TRBJ2-5; the D gene is possibly TRBD2 (6 bases). CDR3 length equals 15 residues. Germline CDR1 MGHRA, CDR2 YSYEKL. The V gene lost 1 base and the J gene lost 0 bases, with 9 bases spanning the gap.

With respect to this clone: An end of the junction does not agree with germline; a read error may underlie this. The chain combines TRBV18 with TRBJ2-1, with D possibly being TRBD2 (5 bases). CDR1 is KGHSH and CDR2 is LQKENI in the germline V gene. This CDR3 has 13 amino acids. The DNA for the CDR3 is TGTGCCAGCTCGCCACCTAGCTTCGATGAGCAGTTCTTC. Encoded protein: CASSPPSFDEQFF. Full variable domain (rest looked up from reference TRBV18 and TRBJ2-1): NAGVMQNPRHLVRRRGQEARLRCSPMKGHSHVYWYRQLPEEGLKFMVYLQKENIIDESGMPKERFSAEFPKEGPSILRIQQVVRGDSAAYFCASSPPSFDEQFFGPGTRLTVL.

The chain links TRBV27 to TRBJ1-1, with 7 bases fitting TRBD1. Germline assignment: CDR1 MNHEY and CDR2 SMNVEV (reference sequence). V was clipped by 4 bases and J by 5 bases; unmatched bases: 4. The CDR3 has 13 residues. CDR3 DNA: TGTGCCAGCAGTTATACAGGGGAGACTGAAGCTTTCTTT. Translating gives CASSYTGETEAFF.

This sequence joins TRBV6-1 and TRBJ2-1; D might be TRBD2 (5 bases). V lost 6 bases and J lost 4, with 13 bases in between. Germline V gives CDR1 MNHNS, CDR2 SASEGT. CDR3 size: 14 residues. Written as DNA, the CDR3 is TGTGCCAGCAGGGAGGAGTGGGGTTACAATGAGCAGTTCTTC. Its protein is CASREEWGYNEQFF.

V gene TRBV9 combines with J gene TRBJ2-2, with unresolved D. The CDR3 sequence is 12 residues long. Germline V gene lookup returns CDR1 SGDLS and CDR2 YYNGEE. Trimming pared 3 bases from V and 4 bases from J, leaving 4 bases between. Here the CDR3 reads CASSATTGELFF. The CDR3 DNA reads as TGTGCCAGCAGCGCGACCACCGGGGAGCTGTTTTTT.

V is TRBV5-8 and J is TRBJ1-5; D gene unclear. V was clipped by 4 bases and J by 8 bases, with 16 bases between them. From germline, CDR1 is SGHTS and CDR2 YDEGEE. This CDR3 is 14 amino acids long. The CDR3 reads CASSPPQPLEPQHF. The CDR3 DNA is TGTGCCAGCAGCCCCCCTCAGCCTCTAGAGCCCCAGCATTTT.

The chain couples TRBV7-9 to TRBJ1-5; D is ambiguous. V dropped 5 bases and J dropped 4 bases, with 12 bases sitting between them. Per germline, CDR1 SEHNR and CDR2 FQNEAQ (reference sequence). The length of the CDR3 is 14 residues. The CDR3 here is CASSPLQSNQPQHF. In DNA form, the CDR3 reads TGTGCCAGCAGCCCCTTACAGTCGAATCAGCCCCAGCATTTT.

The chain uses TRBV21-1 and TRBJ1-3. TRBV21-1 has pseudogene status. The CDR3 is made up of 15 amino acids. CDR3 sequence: CASSEGGRSGNTIYF. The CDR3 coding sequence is TGTGCCAGCAGCGAGGGAGGCCGCTCTGGAAACACCATATATTTT.

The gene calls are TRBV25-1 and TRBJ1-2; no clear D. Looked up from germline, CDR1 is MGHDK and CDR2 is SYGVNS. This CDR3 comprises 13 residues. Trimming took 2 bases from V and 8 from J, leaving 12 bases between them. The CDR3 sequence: CASSEVVAEGYTF. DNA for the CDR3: TGTGCCAGCAGTGAAGTAGTGGCCGAAGGCTACACCTTC.

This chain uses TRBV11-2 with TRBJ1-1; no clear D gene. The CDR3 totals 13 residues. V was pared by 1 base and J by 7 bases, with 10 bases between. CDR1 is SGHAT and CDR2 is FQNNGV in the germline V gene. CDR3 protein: CASSLGRYGEAFF. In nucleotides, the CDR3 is TGTGCCAGCAGCTTAGGTCGATATGGTGAAGCTTTCTTT.

The DNA of the CDR3 is TGTGCCAGCAGCTTACGGACAGAGGGCAACTATGGCTACACCTTC. Amino acids: CASSLRTEGNYGYTF. The chain links TRBV7-8 to TRBJ1-2; maybe TRBD1 (6 bases). V was shortened by 2 bases and J by 2 bases, with 12 bases between the two germline ends. The CDR3 is 15 residues long. Germline V lookup: CDR1 SGHVS, CDR2 FQNEAQ.

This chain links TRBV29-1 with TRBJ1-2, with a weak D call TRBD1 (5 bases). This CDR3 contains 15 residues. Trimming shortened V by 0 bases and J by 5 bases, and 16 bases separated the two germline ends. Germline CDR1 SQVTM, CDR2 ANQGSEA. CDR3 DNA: TGCAGCGTTGAAGATATCAGGGTAGCGTTTTATGGCTACACCTTC. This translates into CSVEDIRVAFYGYTF.

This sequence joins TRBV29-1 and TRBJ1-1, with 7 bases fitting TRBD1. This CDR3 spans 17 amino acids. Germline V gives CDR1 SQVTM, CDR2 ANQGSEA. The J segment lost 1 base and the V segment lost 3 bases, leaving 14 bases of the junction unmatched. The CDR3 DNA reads TGCAGCGTTGAGGACAGGTCCTTAGGTTTGGCGAACACTGAAGCTTTCTTT. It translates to CSVEDRSLGLANTEAFF.

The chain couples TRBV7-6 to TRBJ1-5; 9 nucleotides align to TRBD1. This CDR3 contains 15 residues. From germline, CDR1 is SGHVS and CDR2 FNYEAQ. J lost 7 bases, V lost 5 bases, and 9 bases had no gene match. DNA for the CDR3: TGTGCCAGCAGCAGAGGGGACAGGGTGGGACAGCCCCAGCATTTT. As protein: CASSRGDRVGQPQHF. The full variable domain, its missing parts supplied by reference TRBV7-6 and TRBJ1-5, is GAGVSQSPRYKVTKRGQDVALRCDPISGHVSLYWYRQALGQGPEFLTYFNYEAQQDKSGLPNDRFSAERPEGSISTLTIQRTEQRDSAMYRCASSRGDRVGQPQHFGDGTRLSIL.

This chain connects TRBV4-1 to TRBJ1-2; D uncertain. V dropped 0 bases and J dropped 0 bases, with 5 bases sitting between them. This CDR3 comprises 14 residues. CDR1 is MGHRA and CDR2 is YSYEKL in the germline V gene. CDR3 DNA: TGCGCCAGCAGCCAAGATGAGACTAACTATGGCTACACCTTC. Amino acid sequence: CASSQDETNYGYTF.

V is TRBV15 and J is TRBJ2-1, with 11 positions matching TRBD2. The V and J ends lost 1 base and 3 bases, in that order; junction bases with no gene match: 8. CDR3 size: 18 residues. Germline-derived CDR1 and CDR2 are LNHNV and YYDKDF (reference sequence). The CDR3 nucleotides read TGTGCCACCAGCAGAGGGGGCTTAGCGGGGGGGATCTACAATGAGCAGTTCTTC. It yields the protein CATSRGGLAGGIYNEQFF.

CDR3 nucleotides: TGCGCCAGCAGCTTTTGGGGCAGCGAAGCCCTGAACACTGAAGCTTTCTTT. It is translated as CASSFWGSEALNTEAFF. The chain employs TRBV5-1 and TRBJ1-1; tentative D call: TRBD1 (5 bases). Trimming pared 2 bases from V and 0 bases from J, leaving 17 bases between. The CDR3 loop spans 17 amino acids. The germline V gene encodes CDR1 SGHRS and CDR2 YFSETQ.

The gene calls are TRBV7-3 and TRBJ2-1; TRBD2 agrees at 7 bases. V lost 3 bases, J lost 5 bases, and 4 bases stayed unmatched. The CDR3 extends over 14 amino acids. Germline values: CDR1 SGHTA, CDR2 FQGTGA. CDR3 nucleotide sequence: TGTGCCAGCAGCTTCGGAGCGGGGAACAATGAGCAGTTCTTC. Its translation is CASSFGAGNNEQFF.